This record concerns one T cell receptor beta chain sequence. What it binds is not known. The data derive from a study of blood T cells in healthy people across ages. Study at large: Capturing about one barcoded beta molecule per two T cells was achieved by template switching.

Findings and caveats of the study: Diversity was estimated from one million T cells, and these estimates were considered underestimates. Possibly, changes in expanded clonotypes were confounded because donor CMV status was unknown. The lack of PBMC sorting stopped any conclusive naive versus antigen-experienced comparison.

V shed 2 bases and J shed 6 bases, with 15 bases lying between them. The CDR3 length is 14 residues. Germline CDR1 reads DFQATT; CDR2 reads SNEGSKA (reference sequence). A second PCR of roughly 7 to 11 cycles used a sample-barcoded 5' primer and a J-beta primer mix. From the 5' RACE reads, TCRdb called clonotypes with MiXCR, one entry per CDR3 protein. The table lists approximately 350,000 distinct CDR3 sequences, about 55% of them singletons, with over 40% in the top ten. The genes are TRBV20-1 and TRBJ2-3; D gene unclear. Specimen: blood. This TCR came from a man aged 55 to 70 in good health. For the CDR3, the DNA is TGCAGTGCTAGAATCGCCTTAGGTATCGATACGCAGTATTTT. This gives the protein CSARIALGIDTQYF.